These T cell receptor beta chains were read from a single sample in a study of shared T cell receptors in the human thymus. Data came from immunoSEQ multiplex PCR; TCRdb stores just in-frame clones and leaves some out. This sample has approximately 580,000 clones, with 75% to 80% found just once. This same sample was also taken into another study, of human thymus T cells.

The sequenced sample was thymocytes. The origin of the receptors is a boy younger than two with a congenital heart defect. Each CDR3 is given with its conserved first and last residue. The D gene is left open where the match is weak. The size of a clone is reported for some rows only, either as once, few or many, or as a class for expanded clones.

clone_size j_call d_call v_call cdr3_aa cdr3_nt
NA TRBJ2-2 TRBD1 TRBV5-1 CASSLGQGPLAGELFF TGCGCCAGCAGCTTGGGACAGGGCCCCCTAGCAGGGGAGCTGTTTTTT
NA TRBJ2-3 NA TRBV5-5 CASSPPLAGEPTDTQYF TGTGCCAGCAGCCCCCCCCTGGCGGGTGAACCCACAGATACGCAGTATTTT
NA TRBJ2-1 TRBD2 TRBV10-2 CASRPKGVAGEIRNEQFF TGCGCCAGCAGGCCCAAGGGAGTGGCGGGAGAGATTAGGAATGAGCAGTTCTTC
NA TRBJ2-7 TRBD1 TRBV4-1 CASSLRTGTGGGNEQYF TGCGCCAGCAGCCTCCGAACGGGGACAGGGGGAGGCAACGAGCAGTACTTC
NA TRBJ2-1 TRBD2 TRBV5-1 CASSLAGGIYNEQFF TGCGCCAGCAGCTTGGCGGGAGGGATCTACAATGAGCAGTTCTTC
NA TRBJ1-5 NA TRBV27 CASRGPGGNQPQHF TGTGCCAGCAGGGGGCCCGGGGGGAATCAGCCCCAGCATTTT
NA TRBJ1-2 NA TRBV7-3 CASSPERGSNGYTF TGTGCCAGCAGCCCAGAGCGGGGGAGCAATGGCTACACCTTC
few TRBJ1-3 NA TRBV14 CASSRLGASGNTIYF TGTGCCAGCAGCCGACTGGGGGCCTCTGGAAACACCATATATTTT
NA TRBJ2-7 NA TRBV20-1 CSARAAGEQYF TGCAGTGCAAGGGCGGCAGGGGAGCAGTACTTC
NA TRBJ1-2 NA TRBV7-2 CASADRQTF TGTGCCAGCGCCGACAGGCAGACCTTC
few TRBJ2-2 TRBD2 TRBV19 CASRGGLAGGTNTGELFF TGTGCCAGTAGGGGGGGGCTAGCGGGAGGAACGAACACCGGGGAGCTGTTTTTT
NA TRBJ1-2 NA TRBV5-1 CASSLEWGDGYTF TGCGCCAGCAGCTTGGAGTGGGGGGATGGCTACACCTTC
NA TRBJ2-7 NA TRBV30 CACMRDPSSYEQYF TGTGCCTGTATGAGGGATCCCAGCTCCTACGAGCAGTACTTC
NA TRBJ1-5 TRBD1 TRBV11-3 CASSLDRSVVDRAEEQPQHF TGTGCCAGCAGCTTAGATAGGTCAGTCGTGGACAGGGCAGAAGAACAGCCCCAGCATTTT
once TRBJ2-5 NA TRBV29-1 CSVEAPSGREETQYF TGCAGCGTTGAAGCCCCCAGTGGCAGGGAAGAGACCCAGTACTTC
few TRBJ2-7 NA TRBV28 CASSLPREASLEQYF TGTGCCAGCAGTTTACCCAGGGAGGCTTCCCTCGAGCAGTACTTC
NA TRBJ2-3 TRBD2 TRBV7-9 CASSLERGQREWVTDTQYF TGTGCCAGCAGCTTAGAGAGAGGGCAGCGGGAGTGGGTCACAGATACGCAGTATTTT
NA TRBJ2-5 TRBD2 TRBV5-1 CASSCGLAGEVETQYF TGCGCCAGCAGCTGTGGACTAGCGGGAGAGGTGGAGACCCAGTACTTC
NA TRBJ1-2 TRBD1 TRBV28 CASTLTTGTFYGYTF TGTGCCAGCACCCTCACGACAGGGACTTTCTATGGCTACACCTTC
few TRBJ1-1 NA TRBV15 CATSRQGIKETEAFF TGTGCCACCAGCAGACAGGGGATTAAGGAGACTGAAGCTTTCTTT
NA TRBJ1-5 TRBD1 TRBV18 CASSPPGTGGRQPQHF TGTGCCAGCTCACCCCCCGGGACAGGGGGCCGGCAGCCCCAGCATTTT
NA TRBJ1-2 TRBD1 TRBV19 CASISTGDNYGYTF TGTGCCAGTATTTCGACAGGGGATAACTATGGCTACACCTTC
NA TRBJ1-2 NA TRBV4-2 CASSQELLRQAWGYGYTF TGTGCCAGCAGCCAAGAACTCCTAAGACAGGCCTGGGGCTATGGCTACACCTTC
NA TRBJ1-3 NA TRBV30 CAWSAFGNTIYF TGTGCCTGGAGTGCGTTTGGAAACACCATATATTTT
NA TRBJ1-1 TRBD1 TRBV29-1 CSGREGADTEAFF TGCAGCGGACGAGAGGGGGCTGACACTGAAGCTTTCTTT
NA TRBJ2-3 TRBD1 TRBV6-5 CASNPTGDVGDTQYF TGTGCCAGCAACCCCACAGGGGATGTAGGAGATACGCAGTATTTT
once TRBJ2-6 TRBD2 TRBV28 CASRGGEAPGANVLTF TGTGCCAGCAGGGGAGGGGAGGCCCCTGGGGCCAACGTCCTGACTTTC
NA TRBJ2-2 TRBD2 TRBV4-1 CASSGTSGRCGELFF TGCGCCAGCAGCGGAACTAGCGGGAGGTGCGGGGAGCTGTTTTTT
few TRBJ2-5 TRBD2 TRBV4-3 CASSQEQAGEGTQYF TGCGCCAGCAGCCAAGAGCAAGCGGGAGAAGGGACCCAGTACTTC
NA TRBJ1-5 NA TRBV4-2 CASSQDKRGPSNQPQHF TGTGCCAGCAGCCAAGATAAGCGGGGACCCAGCAATCAGCCCCAGCATTTT
few TRBJ1-2 TRBD1 TRBV7-8 CASSSSTGGVLEGYTF TGTGCCAGCAGCTCCTCGACAGGGGGCGTTCTAGAAGGCTACACCTTC
NA TRBJ2-7 NA TRBV6-5 CASSYSVDWPYEQYF TGTGCCAGCAGTTACTCGGTCGACTGGCCCTACGAGCAGTACTTC
NA TRBJ1-4 NA TRBV7-9 CASSLGSGRNEKLFF TGTGCCAGCAGCTTAGGATCCGGGAGGAATGAAAAACTGTTTTTT
NA TRBJ2-7 NA TRBV6-6 CASSYSNRDEQYF TGTGCCAGCAGTTACTCGAATCGGGACGAGCAGTACTTC
NA TRBJ2-3 TRBD2 TRBV9 CASAHRLAGGTDTQYF TGTGCCAGCGCCCATAGACTAGCGGGAGGCACAGATACGCAGTATTTT
once TRBJ1-1 NA TRBV6-5 CASSYKGAVAEAFF TGTGCCAGCAGTTACAAAGGGGCGGTCGCTGAAGCTTTCTTT
NA TRBJ2-3 TRBD2 TRBV19 CASSDPSGSRTDTQYF TGTGCCAGTAGTGACCCTAGCGGGAGTAGGACAGATACGCAGTATTTT
NA TRBJ2-4 NA TRBV5-6 CASSLNRVKAKNIQYF TGTGCCAGCAGCTTGAACAGGGTTAAGGCCAAAAACATTCAGTACTTC
NA TRBJ2-7 TRBD1 TRBV7-6 CASSQKYRGEASYEQYF TGTGCCAGCAGCCAAAAATACAGGGGTGAGGCATCCTACGAGCAGTACTTC
NA TRBJ2-2 TRBD2 TRBV28 CASSFGEGRARVTGELFF TGTGCCAGCAGTTTTGGGGAGGGACGAGCCAGGGTCACCGGGGAGCTGTTTTTT
NA TRBJ2-7 NA TRBV5-1 CASSLLRGAGEQYF TGCGCCAGCAGCTTGTTACGGGGGGCTGGCGAGCAGTACTTC
NA TRBJ1-1 TRBD1 TRBV19 CASKARTGYRGTEAFF TGTGCCAGTAAAGCCAGGACAGGGTATCGAGGCACTGAAGCTTTCTTT
NA TRBJ2-7 NA TRBV6-6 CASRERPYEQYF TGTGCCAGCAGGGAGCGGCCCTACGAGCAGTACTTC
NA TRBJ2-3 NA TRBV5-1 CASGRRFNTQYF TGCGCCAGCGGGCGACGTTTCAATACGCAGTATTTT
once TRBJ2-7 NA TRBV15 CASRGDSYEQYF TGTGCCTCCAGGGGAGACTCCTACGAGCAGTACTTC
NA TRBJ2-7 TRBD2 TRBV5-4 CASSLVRTSRWPGAYEQYF TGTGCCAGCAGCTTGGTCCGGACTAGCCGTTGGCCCGGGGCCTACGAGCAGTACTTC
NA TRBJ2-1 NA TRBV6-1 CASSEPPGGTAYNEQFF TGTGCCAGCAGTGAACCTCCCGGAGGGACAGCATACAATGAGCAGTTCTTC
NA TRBJ2-7 NA TRBV6-1 CASRSRSGNYEQYF TGTGCCAGCAGGTCCCGGTCAGGGAACTACGAGCAGTACTTC
NA TRBJ2-2 TRBD1 TRBV23-1 CASRTGPNTGELFF TGCGCCAGCAGGACAGGGCCGAACACCGGGGAGCTGTTTTTT
once TRBJ2-7 TRBD1 TRBV10-3 CAIRNRGTTYEQYF TGTGCCATCCGGAACAGGGGGACGACCTACGAGCAGTACTTC
NA TRBJ1-2 NA TRBV12-5 CASAPPRVGYGYTF TGTGCTAGTGCCCCCCCGAGGGTCGGCTATGGCTACACCTTC
NA TRBJ1-1 NA TRBV7-2 CASWGRENTEAFF TGTGCCAGCTGGGGGAGGGAGAACACTGAAGCTTTCTTT
NA TRBJ2-7 TRBD2 TRBV27 CASSLRLADPLEQYF TGTGCCAGCAGTCTTAGACTAGCGGACCCGTTAGAGCAGTACTTC
NA TRBJ1-1 NA TRBV14 CASSHGTEAFF TGTGCCAGCAGCCACGGGACTGAAGCTTTCTTT
NA TRBJ2-5 TRBD1 TRBV5-1 CASSLPGQGNQETQYF TGCGCCAGCAGCTTACCGGGACAGGGAAATCAAGAGACCCAGTACTTC
NA TRBJ2-7 NA TRBV27 CASSLWQDYEQYF TGTGCCAGCAGTTTATGGCAAGATTACGAGCAGTACTTC
few TRBJ2-3 NA TRBV12-5 CASGFKITRGITDTQYF TGTGCTAGTGGTTTCAAGATAACCAGGGGAATCACAGATACGCAGTATTTT
NA TRBJ2-1 NA TRBV4-3 CASSQDEGRRWPYNEQFF TGCGCCAGCAGCCAAGATGAGGGGAGGAGATGGCCCTACAATGAGCAGTTCTTC
NA TRBJ1-5 NA TRBV27 CASNGWWEHQSNQPQHF TGTGCCAGCAACGGGTGGTGGGAGCATCAGAGCAATCAGCCCCAGCATTTT
once TRBJ2-6 NA TRBV4-3 CASSQDDSSPSGANVLTF TGCGCCAGCAGCCAAGATGACAGCTCCCCCTCTGGGGCCAACGTCCTGACTTTC